Below, 6 T cell receptor beta chains from the same sample are listed, as sequenced in a study of blood T cell repertoires in COVID-19. The assay was immunoSEQ multiplex PCR, and TCRdb's table has in-frame clones only and misses some. The repertoire includes over 150,000 clones, 70% to 80% of them detected once, and around 8.1% sits in the top ten. The material sequenced was peripheral blood. All receptors come from a man in his sixties with acute or convalescent COVID-19.

The V and J genes are TRBV2 and TRBJ1-1; D gene uncertain. V lost 4 bases and J 3 bases, leaving 9 bases between the germline ends. Germline CDR1 is SNHLY and CDR2 is FYNNEI. The CDR3 extends over 13 amino acids. The CDR3 coding sequence is TGTGCCAGCAGTGTACGAGGAGACACTGAAGCTTTCTTT. This gives the protein CASSVRGDTEAFF.

This clone was seen just once. The chain recombines TRBV5-1 with TRBJ2-5; a weak D match, TRBD1 (6 bases). From germline, CDR1 is SGHRS and CDR2 YFSETQ. Trimming cost V 1 base and J 5 bases, with 12 bases left between them. The CDR3 totals 14 residues. CDR3 coding DNA: TGCGCCAGCAGCTTGCGGACAGCCATTGAGACCCAGTACTTC. Translating it yields CASSLRTAIETQYF.

V usage is TRBV28 and J usage is TRBJ1-2, with TRBD1 matching 8 bases. Germline CDR1 MDHEN, CDR2 SYDVKM. The V segment lost 5 bases and the J segment 8 bases; nucleotides outside the gene matches: 10. CDR3 length: 14 amino acids. CDR3 in DNA: TGTGCCAGCAGTAAACCACAGGGGGTTGAGGGCTACACCTTC. Protein sequence: CASSKPQGVEGYTF.

This rearrangement joins TRBV5-1 to TRBJ2-5, with 8 bases aligning to TRBD1. The germline gives CDR1 SGHRS, CDR2 YFSETQ. The trim removed 0 bases at V and 1 base at J, leaving 2 bases unmatched. The CDR3 consists of 15 residues. In DNA, the CDR3 is TGCGCCAGCAGCTTGGACAGGGGGGCCCAAGAGACCCAGTACTTC. This translates into CASSLDRGAQETQYF.

J is TRBJ2-1 and V is TRBV14; D gene uncertain. Per the germline V gene, CDR1 is SGHDN and CDR2 is FVKESK. The CDR3 consists of 13 residues. Trimming removed 1 base from V and 6 bases from J, with 7 bases in between. The CDR3 protein is CASSQVLLNEQFF. In DNA form, the CDR3 reads TGTGCCAGCAGCCAAGTCCTCCTCAATGAGCAGTTCTTC.

This sequence joins TRBV5-6 and TRBJ2-5, with 8 positions matching TRBD1. The CDR3 is 16 residues long. J gave up 1 base and V 1 base, and 6 bases lay outside the gene matches. Germline V gene sequence: CDR1 SGHDT, CDR2 YYEEEE. The CDR3 DNA reads TGTGCCAGCAGCTTGAGGACAGGGACCCTCCAAGAGACCCAGTACTTC. Encoded protein: CASSLRTGTLQETQYF.